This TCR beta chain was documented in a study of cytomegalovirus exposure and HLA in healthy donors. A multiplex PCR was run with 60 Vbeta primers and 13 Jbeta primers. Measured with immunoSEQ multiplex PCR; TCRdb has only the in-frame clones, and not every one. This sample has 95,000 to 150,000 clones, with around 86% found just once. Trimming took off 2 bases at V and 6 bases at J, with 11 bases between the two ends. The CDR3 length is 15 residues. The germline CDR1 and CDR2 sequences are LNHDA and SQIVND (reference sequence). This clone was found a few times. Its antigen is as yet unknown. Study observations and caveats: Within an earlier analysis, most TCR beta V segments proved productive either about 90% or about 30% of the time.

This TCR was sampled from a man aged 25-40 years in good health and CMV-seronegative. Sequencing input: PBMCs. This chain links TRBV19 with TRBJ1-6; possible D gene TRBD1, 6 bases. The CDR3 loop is CASSILDRRNSPLHF. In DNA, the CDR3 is TGTGCCAGTAGTATACTTGACAGGCGTAATTCACCCCTCCACTTT.